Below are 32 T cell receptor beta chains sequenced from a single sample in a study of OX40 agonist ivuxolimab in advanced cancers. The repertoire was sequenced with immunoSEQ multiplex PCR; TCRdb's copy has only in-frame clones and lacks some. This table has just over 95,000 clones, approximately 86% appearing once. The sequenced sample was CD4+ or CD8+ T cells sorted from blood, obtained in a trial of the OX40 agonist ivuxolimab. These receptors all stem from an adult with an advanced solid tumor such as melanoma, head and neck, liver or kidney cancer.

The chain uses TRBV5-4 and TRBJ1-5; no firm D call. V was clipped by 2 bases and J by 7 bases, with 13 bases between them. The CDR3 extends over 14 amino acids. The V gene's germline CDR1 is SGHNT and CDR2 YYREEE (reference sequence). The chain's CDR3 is CASSFLPLGQPQHF. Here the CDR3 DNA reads TGTGCCAGCAGCTTTTTACCTCTTGGACAGCCCCAGCATTTT.

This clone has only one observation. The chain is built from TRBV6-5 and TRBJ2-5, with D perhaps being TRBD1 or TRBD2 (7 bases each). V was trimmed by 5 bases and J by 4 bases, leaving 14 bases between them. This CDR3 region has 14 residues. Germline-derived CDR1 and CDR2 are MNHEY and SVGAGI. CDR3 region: CASSEGRGRETQYF. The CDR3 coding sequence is TGTGCCAGCAGTGAAGGGAGGGGGCGAGAGACCCAGTACTTC.

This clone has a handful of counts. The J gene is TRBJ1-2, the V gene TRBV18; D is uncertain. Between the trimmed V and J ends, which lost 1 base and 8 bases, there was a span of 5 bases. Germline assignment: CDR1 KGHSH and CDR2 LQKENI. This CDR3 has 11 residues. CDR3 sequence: CASSPQWGYTF. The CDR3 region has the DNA TGTGCCAGCTCACCACAGTGGGGCTACACCTTC.

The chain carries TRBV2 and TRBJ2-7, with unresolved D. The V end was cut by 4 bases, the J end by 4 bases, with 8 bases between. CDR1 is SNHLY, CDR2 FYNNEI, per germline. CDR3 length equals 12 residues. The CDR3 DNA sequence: TGTGCCAGCAGTGGGGCAGTTTACGAGCAGTACTTC. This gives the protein CASSGAVYEQYF.

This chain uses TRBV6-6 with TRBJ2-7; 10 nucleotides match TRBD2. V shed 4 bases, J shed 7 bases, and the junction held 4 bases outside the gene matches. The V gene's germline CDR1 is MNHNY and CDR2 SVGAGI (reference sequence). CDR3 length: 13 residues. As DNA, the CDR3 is TGTGCCAGCAGTTTGACTAGCGGGCGTGAGCAGTACTTC. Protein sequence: CASSLTSGREQYF.

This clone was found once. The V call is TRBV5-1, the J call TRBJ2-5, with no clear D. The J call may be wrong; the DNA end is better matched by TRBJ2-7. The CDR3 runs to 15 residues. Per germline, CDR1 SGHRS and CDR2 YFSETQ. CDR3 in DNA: TGCGCCAGCAGCTTGGAACCGACATCGAGCTACGAGCAGTACTTC. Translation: CASSLEPTSSYEQYF.

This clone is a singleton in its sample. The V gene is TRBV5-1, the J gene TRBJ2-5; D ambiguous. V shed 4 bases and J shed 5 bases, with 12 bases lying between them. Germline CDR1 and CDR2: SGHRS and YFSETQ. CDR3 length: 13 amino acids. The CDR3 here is CASSPTFLETQYF. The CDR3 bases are TGCGCCAGCAGCCCGACTTTTTTGGAGACCCAGTACTTC.

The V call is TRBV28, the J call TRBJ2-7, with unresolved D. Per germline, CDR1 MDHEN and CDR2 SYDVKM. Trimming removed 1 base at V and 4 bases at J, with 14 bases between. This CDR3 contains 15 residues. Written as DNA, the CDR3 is TGTGCCAGCAGTTTATTGACTGGGGTAGGATACGAGCAGTACTTC. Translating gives CASSLLTGVGYEQYF. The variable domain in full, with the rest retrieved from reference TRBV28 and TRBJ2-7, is DVKVTQSSRYLVKRTGEKVFLECVQDMDHENMFWYRQDPGLGLRLIYFSYDVKMKEKGDIPEGYSVSREKKERFSLILESASTNQTSMYLCASSLLTGVGYEQYFGPGTRLTVT.

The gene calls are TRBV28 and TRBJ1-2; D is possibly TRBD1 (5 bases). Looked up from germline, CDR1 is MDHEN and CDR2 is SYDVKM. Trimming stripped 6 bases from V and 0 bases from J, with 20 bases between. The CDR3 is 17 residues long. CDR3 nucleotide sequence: TGTGCCAGCAGCCGGGACTATTGGGAAACAACTAACTATGGCTACACCTTC. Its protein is CASSRDYWETTNYGYTF.

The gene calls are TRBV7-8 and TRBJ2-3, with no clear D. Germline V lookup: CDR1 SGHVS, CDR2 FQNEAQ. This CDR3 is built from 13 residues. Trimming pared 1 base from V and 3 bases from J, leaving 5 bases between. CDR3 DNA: TGTGCCAGCAGCTTAGACCCAACAGATACGCAGTATTTT. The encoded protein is CASSLDPTDTQYF.

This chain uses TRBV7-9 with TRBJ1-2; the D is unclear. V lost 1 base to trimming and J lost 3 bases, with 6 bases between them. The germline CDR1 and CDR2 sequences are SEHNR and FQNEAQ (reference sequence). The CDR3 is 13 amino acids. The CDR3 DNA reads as TGTGCCAGCAGCTTAGAGGCTGACTATGGCTACACCTTC. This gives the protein CASSLEADYGYTF.

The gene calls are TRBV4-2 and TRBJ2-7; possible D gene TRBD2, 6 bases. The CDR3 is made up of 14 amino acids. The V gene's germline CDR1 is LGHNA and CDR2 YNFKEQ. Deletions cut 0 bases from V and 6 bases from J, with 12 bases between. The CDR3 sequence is CASSQDIGGGEQYF. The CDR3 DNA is TGTGCCAGCAGCCAAGATATCGGGGGAGGCGAGCAGTACTTC.

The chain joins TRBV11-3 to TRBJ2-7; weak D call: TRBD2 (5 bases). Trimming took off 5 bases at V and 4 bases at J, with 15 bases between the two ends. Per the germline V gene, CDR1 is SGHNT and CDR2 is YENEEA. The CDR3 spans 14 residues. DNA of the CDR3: TGTGCCAGCAGCCCCGGGGAGACGAATTACGAGCAGTACTTC. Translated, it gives CASSPGETNYEQYF.

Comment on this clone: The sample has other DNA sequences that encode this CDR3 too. CDR3 nucleotide sequence: TGTGCCAGTAGTATAGGACCGCTCTCCTACGAGCAGTACTTC. This translates into CASSIGPLSYEQYF. V gene TRBV19 combines with J gene TRBJ2-7; D gene unclear. This CDR3 is built from 14 residues. Germline V gene lookup returns CDR1 LNHDA and CDR2 SQIVND (reference sequence). The ends were cut back, 1 base at V and 0 bases at J, with 7 bases in the middle.

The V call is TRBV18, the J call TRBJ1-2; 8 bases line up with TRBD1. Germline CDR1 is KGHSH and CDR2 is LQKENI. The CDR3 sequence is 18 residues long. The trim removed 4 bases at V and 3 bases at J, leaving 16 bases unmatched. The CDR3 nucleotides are TGTGCCAGCTCACAATCCGCGCCTTCCGGACAGGGACACTATGGCTACACCTTC. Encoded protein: CASSQSAPSGQGHYGYTF.

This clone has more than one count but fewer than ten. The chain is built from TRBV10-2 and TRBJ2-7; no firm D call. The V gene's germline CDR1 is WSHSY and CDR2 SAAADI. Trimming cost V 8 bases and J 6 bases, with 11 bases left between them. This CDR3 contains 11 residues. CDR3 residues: CASSSGLEQYF. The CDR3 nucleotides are TGCGCCAGCTCCTCCGGGCTCGAGCAGTACTTC.

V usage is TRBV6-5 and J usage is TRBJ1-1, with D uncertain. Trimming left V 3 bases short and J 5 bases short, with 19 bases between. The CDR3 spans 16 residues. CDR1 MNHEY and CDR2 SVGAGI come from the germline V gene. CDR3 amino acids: CASSYLGRSTGTEAFF. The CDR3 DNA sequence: TGTGCCAGCAGTTATCTGGGTCGCAGTACGGGGACTGAAGCTTTCTTT.

This CDR3 is CASSYASDMTYEQYF. As DNA, the CDR3 is TGTGCCAGCAGCTACGCTAGTGACATGACCTACGAGCAGTACTTC. The genes are TRBV5-5 and TRBJ2-7, with no clear D. V was pared by 3 bases and J by 2 bases, with 15 bases between. CDR3 length: 15 residues. CDR1 and CDR2 from the germline V gene are SGHKS and YYEKEE (reference sequence).

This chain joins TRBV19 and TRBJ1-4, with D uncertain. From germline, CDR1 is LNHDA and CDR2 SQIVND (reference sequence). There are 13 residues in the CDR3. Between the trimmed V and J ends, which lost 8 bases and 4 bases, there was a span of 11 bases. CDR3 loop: CASSPGFNEKLFF. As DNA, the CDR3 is TGTGCCAGTTCTCCAGGTTTTAATGAAAAACTGTTTTTT.

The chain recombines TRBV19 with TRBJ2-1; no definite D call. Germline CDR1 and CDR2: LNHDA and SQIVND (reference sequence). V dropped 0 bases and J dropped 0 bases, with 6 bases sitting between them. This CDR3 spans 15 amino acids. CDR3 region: CASSIDLSSYNEQFF. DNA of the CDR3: TGTGCCAGTAGTATAGATCTGAGCTCCTACAATGAGCAGTTCTTC.

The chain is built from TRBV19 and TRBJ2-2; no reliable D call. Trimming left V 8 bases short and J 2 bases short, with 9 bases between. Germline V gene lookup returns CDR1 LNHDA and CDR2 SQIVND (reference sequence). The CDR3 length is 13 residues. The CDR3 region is CASENGNTGELFF. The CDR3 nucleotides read TGTGCCAGTGAAAACGGAAACACCGGGGAGCTGTTTTTT.

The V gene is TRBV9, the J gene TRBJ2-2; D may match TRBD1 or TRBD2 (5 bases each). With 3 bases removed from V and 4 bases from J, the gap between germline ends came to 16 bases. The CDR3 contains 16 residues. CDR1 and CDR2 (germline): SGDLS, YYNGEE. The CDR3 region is CASSASGTEVTGELFF. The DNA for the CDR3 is TGTGCCAGCAGCGCCTCCGGGACGGAAGTCACCGGGGAGCTGTTTTTT.

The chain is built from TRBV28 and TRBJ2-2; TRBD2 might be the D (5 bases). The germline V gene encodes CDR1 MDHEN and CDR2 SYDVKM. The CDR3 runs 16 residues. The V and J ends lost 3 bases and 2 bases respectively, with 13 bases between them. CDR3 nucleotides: TGTGCCAGCAGTTTGATGGCGGGCACAAACACCGGGGAGCTGTTTTTT. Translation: CASSLMAGTNTGELFF. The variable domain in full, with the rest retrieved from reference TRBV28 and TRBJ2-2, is DVKVTQSSRYLVKRTGEKVFLECVQDMDHENMFWYRQDPGLGLRLIYFSYDVKMKEKGDIPEGYSVSREKKERFSLILESASTNQTSMYLCASSLMAGTNTGELFFGEGSRLTVL.

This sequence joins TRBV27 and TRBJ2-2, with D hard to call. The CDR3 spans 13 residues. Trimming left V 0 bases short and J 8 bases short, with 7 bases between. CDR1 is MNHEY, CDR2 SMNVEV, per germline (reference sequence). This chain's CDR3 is CASSLSWGGELFF. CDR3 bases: TGTGCCAGCAGTTTATCCTGGGGTGGGGAGCTGTTTTTT.

CDR3 sequence reads: CASRNRVTEAFF. In nucleotides, the CDR3 is TGTGCCAGCAGAAACAGGGTAACTGAAGCTTTCTTT. The chain recombines TRBV7-9 with TRBJ1-1, with D maybe TRBD1 (6 bases). Between the trimmed V and J ends, which lost 6 bases and 5 bases, there was a span of 10 bases. From germline, CDR1 is SEHNR and CDR2 FQNEAQ (reference sequence). The length of the CDR3 is 12 residues.

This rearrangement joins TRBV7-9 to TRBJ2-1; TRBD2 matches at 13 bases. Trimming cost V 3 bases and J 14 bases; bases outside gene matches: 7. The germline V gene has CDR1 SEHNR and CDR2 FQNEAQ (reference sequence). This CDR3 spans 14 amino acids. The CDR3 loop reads CASSFGLAGEGKFF. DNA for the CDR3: TGTGCCAGCAGCTTTGGACTAGCGGGAGAGGGCAAGTTCTTC.

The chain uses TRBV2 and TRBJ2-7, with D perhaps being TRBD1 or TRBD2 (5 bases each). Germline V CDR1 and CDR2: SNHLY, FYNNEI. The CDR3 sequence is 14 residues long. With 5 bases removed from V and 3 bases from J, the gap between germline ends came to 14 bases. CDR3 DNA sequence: TGTGCCAGCAGTCCTAGCAGGGCTAGCTACGAGCAGTACTTC. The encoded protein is CASSPSRASYEQYF.

CDR3 bases: TGTGCCAGCAGCAACCTCCGGGACTCTAAATGGGGGCAGTACTTC. It codes for CASSNLRDSKWGQYF. The V call is TRBV7-9, the J call TRBJ2-7; D might be TRBD2 (6 bases). The CDR3 runs 15 residues. The germline gives CDR1 SEHNR, CDR2 FQNEAQ (reference sequence). The V gene lost 5 bases and the J gene lost 9 bases, with 23 bases spanning the gap.

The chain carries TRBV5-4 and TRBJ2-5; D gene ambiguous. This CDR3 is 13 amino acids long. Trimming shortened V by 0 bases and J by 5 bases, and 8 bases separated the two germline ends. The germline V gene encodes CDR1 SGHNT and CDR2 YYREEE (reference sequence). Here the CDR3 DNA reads TGTGCCAGCAGCTTGGCCGGGCGGGAGACCCAGTACTTC. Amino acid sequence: CASSLAGRETQYF.

The CDR3 region is CASSPPHRDNTQYF. The CDR3 DNA is TGTGCCAGCAGCCCACCTCACCGGGACAATACGCAGTATTTT. The chain combines TRBV13 with TRBJ2-3; maybe TRBD1 (6 bases). The CDR3 consists of 14 residues. V was trimmed by 5 bases and J by 7 bases, leaving 16 bases between them. Germline V gene lookup returns CDR1 PRHDT and CDR2 FYEKMQ (reference sequence).

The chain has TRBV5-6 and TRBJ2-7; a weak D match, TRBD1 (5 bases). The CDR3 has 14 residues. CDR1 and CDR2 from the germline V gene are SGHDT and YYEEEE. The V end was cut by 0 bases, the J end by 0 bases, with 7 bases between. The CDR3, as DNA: TGTGCCAGCAGCTTGGAGGGGTTCTCCTACGAGCAGTACTTC. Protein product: CASSLEGFSYEQYF.

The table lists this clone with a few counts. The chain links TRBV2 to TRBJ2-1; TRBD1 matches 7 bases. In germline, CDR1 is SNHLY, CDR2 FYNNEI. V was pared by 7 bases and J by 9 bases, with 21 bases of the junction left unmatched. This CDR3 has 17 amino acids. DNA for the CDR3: TGTGCCAGCATAACCACCAAGGCAGGGACAGCGGTAGGTGAGCAGTTCTTC. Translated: CASITTKAGTAVGEQFF.